One and the same sample provided the 2 T cell receptor beta chains below, sequenced in a study of Graves' ophthalmopathy and Graves' hyperthyroidism. Investigators amplified TCR beta CDR3 regions from RNA transcripts. The first round was an RT-PCR with HTBI primers, and the second round was a multiplex PCR. A single record per CDR3 protein comes from TCRdb applying MiXCR to the multiplex PCR reads. The sample gives hundreds of thousands of distinct CDR3 sequences, about an eighth of which show up once; 8% to 10% is in the top ten. Sequencing was carried out using blood. The receptors originated from a woman aged 25 to 39 with Graves' ophthalmopathy.

This clonotype occurred many times. The chain is built from TRBV7-9 and TRBJ2-7, with 7 nucleotides matching TRBD2. CDR3 length: 14 amino acids. The trim removed 2 bases at V and 7 bases at J, leaving 8 bases unmatched. CDR1 SEHNR and CDR2 FQNEAQ come from the germline V gene (reference sequence). The CDR3 spells CASSLSGRKDEQYF. The CDR3 DNA reads as TGTGCCAGCAGCTTATCCGGGAGGAAGGATGAGCAGTACTTC.

The sample holds a few counts of this clonotype. A much larger clone sits a single nucleotide away, making a read error possible. The conserved closing phenylalanine or tryptophan is absent in this CDR3, likely reflecting a read error. This CDR3 is CASSLDSPGELFL. The CDR3 coding sequence is TGTGCCAGCAGCTTAGATAGCCCCGGGGAGCTGTTTTTG. The V and J genes are TRBV7-2 and TRBJ2-2; D gene unclear. This CDR3 contains 13 residues. Germline V CDR1 and CDR2: SGHTA, FQGNSA. V was pared by 1 base and J by 6 bases, with 6 bases between.